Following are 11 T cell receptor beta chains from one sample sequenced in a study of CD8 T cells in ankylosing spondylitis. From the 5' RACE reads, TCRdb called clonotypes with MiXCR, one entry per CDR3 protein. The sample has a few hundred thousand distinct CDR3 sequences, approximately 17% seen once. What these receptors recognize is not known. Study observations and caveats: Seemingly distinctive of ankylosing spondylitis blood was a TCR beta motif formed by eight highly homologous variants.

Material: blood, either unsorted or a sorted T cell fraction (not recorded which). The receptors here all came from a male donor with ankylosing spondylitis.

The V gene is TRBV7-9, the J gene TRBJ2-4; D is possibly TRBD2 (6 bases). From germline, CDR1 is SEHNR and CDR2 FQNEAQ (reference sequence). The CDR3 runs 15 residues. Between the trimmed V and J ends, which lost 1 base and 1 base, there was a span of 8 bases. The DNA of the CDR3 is TGTGCCAGCAGCTTAGGGAGGGGCGCCAAAAACATTCAGTACTTC. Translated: CASSLGRGAKNIQYF.

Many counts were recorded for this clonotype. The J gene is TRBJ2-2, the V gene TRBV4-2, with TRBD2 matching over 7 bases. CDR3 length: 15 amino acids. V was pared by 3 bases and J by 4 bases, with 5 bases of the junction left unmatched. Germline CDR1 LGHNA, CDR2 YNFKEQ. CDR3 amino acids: CASSHAGEGTGELFF. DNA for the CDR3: TGTGCCAGCAGCCATGCGGGAGAGGGCACCGGGGAGCTGTTTTTT.

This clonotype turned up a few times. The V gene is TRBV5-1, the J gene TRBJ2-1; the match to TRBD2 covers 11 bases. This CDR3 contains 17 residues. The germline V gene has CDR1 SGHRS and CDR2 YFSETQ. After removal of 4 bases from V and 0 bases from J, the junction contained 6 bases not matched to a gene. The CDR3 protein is CASSPGTSGYSYNEQFF. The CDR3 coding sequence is TGCGCCAGCAGCCCCGGGACTAGCGGTTACTCCTACAATGAGCAGTTCTTC.

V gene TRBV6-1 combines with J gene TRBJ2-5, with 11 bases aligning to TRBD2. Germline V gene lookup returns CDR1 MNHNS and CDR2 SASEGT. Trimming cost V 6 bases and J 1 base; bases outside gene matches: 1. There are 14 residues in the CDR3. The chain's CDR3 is CASRLAGGQETQYF. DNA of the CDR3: TGTGCCAGCAGGCTAGCGGGGGGCCAAGAGACCCAGTACTTC.

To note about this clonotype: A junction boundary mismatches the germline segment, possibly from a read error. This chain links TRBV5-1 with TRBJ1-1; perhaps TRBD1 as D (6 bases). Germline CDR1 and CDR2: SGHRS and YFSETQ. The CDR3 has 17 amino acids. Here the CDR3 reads CASSLGGAGIMNTEVFF. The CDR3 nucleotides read TGCGCCAGCAGCTTGGGGGGGGCGGGAATCATGAACACTGAAGTTTTCTTT. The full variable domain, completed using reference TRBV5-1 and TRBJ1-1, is KAGVTQTPRYLIKTRGQQVTLSCSPISGHRSVSWYQQTPGQGLQFLFEYFSETQRNKGNFPGRFSGRQFSNSRSEMNVSTLELGDSALYLCASSLGGAGIMNTEVFFGQGTRLTVV.

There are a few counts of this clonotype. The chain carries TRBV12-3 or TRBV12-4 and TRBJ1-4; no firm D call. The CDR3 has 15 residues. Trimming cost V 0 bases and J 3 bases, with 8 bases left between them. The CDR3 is CASSLALGSNEKLFF. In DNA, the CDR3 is TGTGCCAGCAGTTTAGCGCTTGGTTCTAATGAAAAACTGTTTTTT.

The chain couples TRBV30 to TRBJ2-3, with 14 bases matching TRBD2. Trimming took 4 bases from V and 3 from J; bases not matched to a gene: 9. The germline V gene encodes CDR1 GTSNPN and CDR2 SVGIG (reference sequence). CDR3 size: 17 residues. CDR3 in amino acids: CAWTETSGRAYTDTQYF. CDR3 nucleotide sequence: TGTGCCTGGACCGAGACTAGCGGGAGGGCCTATACAGATACGCAGTATTTT. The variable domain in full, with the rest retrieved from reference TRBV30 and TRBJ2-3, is SQTIHQWPATLVQPVGSPLSLECTVEGTSNPNLYWYRQAAGRGLQLLFYSVGIGQISSEVPQNLSASRPQDRQFILSSKKLLLSDSGFYLCAWTETSGRAYTDTQYFGPGTRLTVL.

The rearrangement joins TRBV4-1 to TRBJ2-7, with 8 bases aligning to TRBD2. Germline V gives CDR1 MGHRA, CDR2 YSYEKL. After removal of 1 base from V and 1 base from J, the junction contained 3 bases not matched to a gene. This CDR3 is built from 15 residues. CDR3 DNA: TGCGCCAGCAGCCAAGGACTAGCGCTATCCTACGAGCAGTACTTC. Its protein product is CASSQGLALSYEQYF.

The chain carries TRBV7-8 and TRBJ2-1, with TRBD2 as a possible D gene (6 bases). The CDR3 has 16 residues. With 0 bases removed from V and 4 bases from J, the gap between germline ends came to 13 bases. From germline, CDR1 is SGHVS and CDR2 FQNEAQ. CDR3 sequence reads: CASSLAGIAAYNEQFF. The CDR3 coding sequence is TGTGCCAGCAGCTTAGCGGGGATAGCGGCTTACAATGAGCAGTTCTTC.

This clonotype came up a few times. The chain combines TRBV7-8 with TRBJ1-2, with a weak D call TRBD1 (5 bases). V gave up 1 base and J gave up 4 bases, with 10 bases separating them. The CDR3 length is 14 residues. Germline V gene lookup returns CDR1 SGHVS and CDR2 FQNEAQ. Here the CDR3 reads CASSLVPGAYGYTF. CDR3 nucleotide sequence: TGTGCCAGCAGCTTAGTACCCGGGGCCTATGGCTACACCTTC.

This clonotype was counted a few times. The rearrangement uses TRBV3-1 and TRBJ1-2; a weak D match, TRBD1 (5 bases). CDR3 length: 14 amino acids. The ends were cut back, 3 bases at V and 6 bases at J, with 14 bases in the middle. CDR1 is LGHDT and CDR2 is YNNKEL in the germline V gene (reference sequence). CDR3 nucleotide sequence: TGTGCCAGCAGCCACCGGGGCCTGGAGGATGGCTACACCTTC. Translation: CASSHRGLEDGYTF.